This T cell receptor (beta chain) derives from a study of blood T cell repertoires in COVID-19. Study context: Specimens from acute and convalescent COVID-19 originated in the United States, Italy and Spain. PBMCs, B-cell-depleted T cells, or T cells were the source of the cDNA or gDNA that made up the material.

By proportion, this clone is medium-sized. The same CDR3 can be traced to other DNA sequences in this sample. The CDR3 is made up of 13 amino acids. The germline V gene has CDR1 LNHDA and CDR2 SQIVND (reference sequence). After removal of 7 bases from V and 2 bases from J, the junction contained 4 bases not matched to a gene. In the authors' workflow: Estimated nucleated cell counts came from reference gene primer amplification. This table comes from immunoSEQ multiplex PCR, and its TCRdb copy is limited to in-frame clones, with some not included. The D gene and trimming were derived from the DNA, and the V and J assignments and clone size from that table. The data contain some 160,000 clones, approximately 84% of them seen just once; the ten biggest clones take up approximately 15%.

The sample consisted of peripheral blood. This TCR was recovered from an elderly woman with acute or convalescent COVID-19. The chain couples TRBV19 to TRBJ2-7; 8 nucleotides match TRBD1. CDR3 DNA: TGTGCCAGTAAGGGGACAGGAGCCTACGAGCAGTACTTC. Translation gives CASKGTGAYEQYF.